This T cell receptor (beta chain) was sequenced in a study of blood T cell repertoires in COVID-19. On the study more broadly: The samples span acute and convalescent COVID-19 from the United States, Italy and Spain. The cDNA or gDNA used as material had been derived from T cells, B-cell-depleted T cells, or PBMCs.

This clone was detected many times. The CDR3 is made up of 16 amino acids. Per the germline V gene, CDR1 is MNHEY and CDR2 is SVGEGT. V lost 2 bases and J lost 5, with 18 bases in between. Original processing methods: Reference gene primer amplification in the assay estimated nucleated cell counts. Repertoires were generated with immunoSEQ multiplex PCR, while TCRdb's copy carries only in-frame clones and drops some. The V and J calls and clone size were taken over from that table, and D and trimming were inferred from the DNA. This table holds roughly 120,000 clones, 86% found once. The origin of this receptor is a human donor in a cohort sampled during active COVID-19. The sequenced material came from peripheral blood. This sequence joins TRBV6-2 or TRBV6-3 and TRBJ1-1, with D tentatively TRBD1 (5 bases). This CDR3 reads CASSYPTGGTETEAFF. In DNA, the CDR3 is TGTGCCAGCAGTTACCCTACGGGCGGGACGGAAACTGAAGCTTTCTTT.